The 30 T cell receptor beta chains given below trace back to one sample, sequenced in a study of blood T cell repertoires in COVID-19. Repertoires were generated with immunoSEQ multiplex PCR, while TCRdb's copy carries only in-frame clones and drops some. The repertoire has over 300,000 clones, approximately 85% of them found once; the top ten carry roughly 2.2%. Sequenced: PBMCs or T cells enriched from blood (not recorded which). All receptors come from a man in his thirties or forties who had recovered from COVID-19.

The chain employs TRBV4-2 and TRBJ2-1, with a tentative D call TRBD2 (5 bases). The CDR3 runs to 16 residues. The ends were cut back, 0 bases at V and 7 bases at J, with 16 bases in the middle. Germline loops: CDR1 LGHNA, CDR2 YNFKEQ. The CDR3 loop reads CASSQDWVLGVNEQFF. For the CDR3, the DNA is TGTGCCAGCAGCCAAGATTGGGTACTAGGTGTGAATGAGCAGTTCTTC.

V is TRBV2 and J is TRBJ1-4, with 9 bases lining up with TRBD1. Unmatched junction bases numbered 6, after V lost 8 bases and J lost 8 bases. This CDR3 is built from 13 residues. The germline CDR1 and CDR2 sequences are SNHLY and FYNNEI. The CDR3 region is CASARDREEKLFF. The CDR3 region has the DNA TGTGCCAGCGCCCGGGACAGGGAAGAAAAACTGTTTTTT.

This CDR3 reads CASNSGDLYNEQFF. Here the CDR3 DNA reads TGTGCCAGCAATAGCGGGGATCTCTACAATGAGCAGTTCTTC. This chain joins TRBV9 and TRBJ2-1; 8 nucleotides agree with TRBD2. In germline, CDR1 is SGDLS, CDR2 YYNGEE. V lost 6 bases and J lost 3; bases outside the gene matches: 5. The CDR3 totals 14 residues.

The chain employs TRBV29-1 and TRBJ1-5, with 7 bases matching TRBD1. Germline V gives CDR1 SQVTM, CDR2 ANQGSEA. Losses at the gene ends were 3 bases for V and 6 bases for J; bases not matched to a gene: 5. This CDR3 comprises 13 residues. The DNA of the CDR3 is TGCAGCGTTGAGATACAGGGGCGTCAGCCCCAGCATTTT. Protein product: CSVEIQGRQPQHF.

The chain uses TRBV3-1 (or the pseudogene TRBV3-2) and TRBJ1-6, with D uncertain. Deletions cut 1 base from V and 9 bases from J, with 10 bases between. Germline values: CDR1 LGHDT, CDR2 YNNKEL (reference sequence). The CDR3 runs to 14 residues. The CDR3 loop is CASSQAWAGSPLHF. CDR3 coding DNA: TGTGCCAGCAGCCAAGCGTGGGCAGGTTCACCCCTCCACTTT.

The chain links TRBV5-1 to TRBJ1-1; D is uncertain. The CDR3 covers 14 residues. Between the trimmed V and J ends, which lost 4 bases and 1 base, there was a span of 11 bases. The V gene's germline CDR1 is SGHRS and CDR2 YFSETQ. The DNA for the CDR3 is TGCGCCAGCAGCAGTGATCCGCGGAACACTGAAGCTTTCTTT. It translates to CASSSDPRNTEAFF.

The chain combines TRBV3-1 (or the pseudogene TRBV3-2) with TRBJ2-7, with 9 positions matching TRBD1. Trimming removed 3 bases from V and 6 bases from J; junction bases left unmatched: 9. The CDR3 runs to 15 residues. The germline V gene has CDR1 LGHDT and CDR2 YNNKEL (reference sequence). CDR3 amino acids: CASSHGTGQVREQYF. Written as DNA, the CDR3 is TGTGCCAGCAGCCATGGGACAGGGCAAGTTCGCGAGCAGTACTTC.

This CDR3 is CASSLQGTAKNIQYF. In DNA form, the CDR3 reads TGTGCCAGCAGCTTACAGGGAACTGCCAAAAACATTCAGTACTTC. The V and J genes are TRBV6-6 and TRBJ2-4; possible D gene TRBD1, 6 bases. V was trimmed by 6 bases and J by 1 base, leaving 13 bases between them. This CDR3 has 15 amino acids. Germline V gives CDR1 MNHNY, CDR2 SVGAGI (reference sequence).

The rearrangement links TRBV7-2 to TRBJ1-4, with TRBD1 identical over 7 bases. V shed 5 bases and J 8 bases; nucleotides not matched to a gene: 8. This CDR3 has 14 amino acids. Germline V gives CDR1 SGHTA, CDR2 FQGNSA. CDR3 region: CASSTHRGREKLFF. The CDR3 DNA sequence: TGTGCCAGCAGCACCCACAGGGGAAGAGAAAAACTGTTTTTT.

The J gene is TRBJ2-7, the V gene TRBV5-4; 9 positions match TRBD2. The CDR3 is 15 amino acids. Germline trimming cut 3 bases from V and 7 bases from J; bases unmatched to any gene: 11. The germline V gene has CDR1 SGHNT and CDR2 YYREEE (reference sequence). The CDR3 sequence: CASSSAGGQMREQYF. The CDR3 DNA reads TGTGCCAGCAGCTCGGCGGGGGGGCAGATGCGGGAGCAGTACTTC.

This chain joins TRBV7-6 and TRBJ2-7; D gene ambiguous. CDR1 is SGHVS, CDR2 FNYEAQ, per germline. Trimming took off 0 bases at V and 3 bases at J, with 12 bases between the two ends. This CDR3 is built from 15 residues. The CDR3, as DNA: TGTGCCAGCAGCTTAGCAGTTGGCGGCCTCTACGAGCAGTACTTC. This encodes CASSLAVGGLYEQYF.

This clone was counted many times. The chain couples TRBV6-5 to TRBJ1-2; D perhaps matches TRBD1 (5 bases). CDR3 size: 14 residues. Trimming removed 6 bases from V and 7 bases from J, with 18 bases in between. Germline V gene data show CDR1 as MNHEY and CDR2 as SVGAGI. As DNA, the CDR3 is TGTGCCAGCAGCAGACAGCCCCCGGTGGCTGGCTACACCTTC. Translated, it gives CASSRQPPVAGYTF.

This chain uses TRBV27 with TRBJ2-7; 7 bases match TRBD1. Germline V gene lookup returns CDR1 MNHEY and CDR2 SMNVEV (reference sequence). V lost 4 bases to trimming and J lost 2 bases; unmatched junction nucleotides: 11. This CDR3 is built from 16 residues. DNA for the CDR3: TGTGCCAGCAGTTCCTCACCGGGACAGATCACCTACGAGCAGTACTTC. This encodes CASSSSPGQITYEQYF.

The chain recombines TRBV7-9 with TRBJ2-1, with 9 positions matching TRBD1. Germline lookup yields CDR1 SEHNR and CDR2 FQNEAQ (reference sequence). CDR3 length: 16 amino acids. J lost 12 bases, V lost 5 bases, and 17 bases had no gene match. CDR3 DNA sequence: TGTGCCAGCAGCCCCTTCGCCGGGACAGGGATTTCATCGCAGTTCTTC. It encodes CASSPFAGTGISSQFF.

The J gene is TRBJ2-7, the V gene TRBV6-5; TRBD2 aligns across 8 bases. V dropped 6 bases and J dropped 5; count of bases not matched to a gene: 12. Germline CDR1 reads MNHEY; CDR2 reads SVGAGI. CDR3 size: 15 residues. The CDR3 DNA sequence: TGTGCCAGCAGGGCCCCGGGCGGGGGGATCCACGAGCAGTACTTC. Translation gives CASRAPGGGIHEQYF.

This chain connects TRBV24-1 to TRBJ1-5; TRBD1 matches 7 bases. Germline V gene sequence: CDR1 KGHDR, CDR2 SFDVKD. This CDR3 has 15 residues. J lost 7 bases, V lost 2 bases, and 7 bases had no gene match. CDR3 coding DNA: TGTGCCACCAGTGATTCTCGACAGGGAACACAGCCCCAGCATTTT. Amino acids: CATSDSRQGTQPQHF.

The chain has TRBV2 and TRBJ1-5; 8 positions agree with TRBD1. Germline V gene sequence: CDR1 SNHLY, CDR2 FYNNEI. V was pared by 7 bases and J by 2 bases, with 7 bases of the junction left unmatched. This CDR3 is 15 amino acids long. CDR3: CASNPQGGGNQPQHF. CDR3 DNA: TGTGCCAGCAACCCACAGGGGGGTGGCAATCAGCCCCAGCATTTT.

The chain carries TRBV21-1 and TRBJ1-5. TRBV21-1 is labeled a pseudogene. This CDR3 region has 18 residues. As DNA, the CDR3 is TGTGCCAGCAGCAAAAATGGGAACGGGGTTAAAAACAATCAGCCCCAGCATTTT. Amino acids: CASSKNGNGVKNNQPQHF.

This rearrangement joins TRBV27 to TRBJ2-1; 7 bases are a match to TRBD1. The V gene's germline CDR1 is MNHEY and CDR2 SMNVEV (reference sequence). The CDR3 runs 15 residues. The V gene end was trimmed by 5 bases and the J gene end by 7 bases; junction bases not matched to a gene: 11. CDR3 amino acids: CASSRDSVTLNEQFF. The CDR3 region has the DNA TGTGCCAGCAGTCGGGACAGCGTAACCTTAAATGAGCAGTTCTTC.

The rearrangement joins TRBV6-5 to TRBJ1-2, with TRBD1 identical over 11 bases. Germline CDR1 reads MNHEY; CDR2 reads SVGAGI. V shed 4 bases and J 8 bases; nucleotides not matched to a gene: 6. CDR3 size: 14 residues. CDR3 sequence (DNA): TGTGCCAGCAGTTCGGGGACAGGGGGTCGCGGCTACACCTTC. It codes for CASSSGTGGRGYTF.

This chain joins TRBV7-2 and TRBJ2-7; a possible D gene is TRBD1 (6 bases). V lost 5 bases and J lost 4, with 15 bases in between. The CDR3 is 14 residues long. Germline V lookup: CDR1 SGHTA, CDR2 FQGNSA. This CDR3 is CASSLGTMRYEQYF. DNA of the CDR3: TGTGCCAGCAGCCTCGGGACAATGCGATACGAGCAGTACTTC. Full variable domain (remainder filled in from reference TRBV7-2 and TRBJ2-7): GAGVSQSPSNKVTEKGKDVELRCDPISGHTALYWYRQSLGQGLEFLIYFQGNSAPDKSGLPSDRFSAERTGGSVSTLTIQRTQQEDSAVYLCASSLGTMRYEQYFGPGTRLTVT.

V gene TRBV9 combines with J gene TRBJ2-3; a weak D match, TRBD2 (6 bases). Germline CDR1 is SGDLS and CDR2 is YYNGEE. The CDR3 has 14 amino acids. V was pared by 0 bases and J by 5 bases, with 10 bases between. The CDR3 DNA follows: TGTGCCAGCAGCGTAGGGACTACCCAAGATACGCAGTATTTT. Residues: CASSVGTTQDTQYF.

V and J are TRBV5-6 and TRBJ2-5; D perhaps matches TRBD2 (6 bases). Germline V gene data show CDR1 as SGHDT and CDR2 as YYEEEE. Between the trimmed V and J ends, which lost 5 bases and 3 bases, there was a span of 17 bases. CDR3 length: 15 residues. CDR3 DNA: TGTGCCAGCAGTAAACGCATAACGGGGGAAGAGACCCAGTACTTC. Translation: CASSKRITGEETQYF.

The chain carries TRBV6-1 and TRBJ2-3; 9 bases agree with TRBD2. Germline V gene lookup returns CDR1 MNHNS and CDR2 SASEGT. The V segment lost 2 bases and the J segment 7 bases; nucleotides outside the gene matches: 4. The CDR3 has 14 residues. The chain's CDR3 is CASSEFLAGNTQYF. CDR3 in DNA: TGTGCCAGCAGTGAATTCCTAGCGGGGAATACGCAGTATTTT.

The CDR3 loop reads CASSPLSGGAYNEQFF. The CDR3 nucleotides are TGCGCCAGCAGCCCATTATCCGGGGGGGCCTACAATGAGCAGTTCTTC. This chain connects TRBV5-1 to TRBJ2-1; 8 nucleotides agree with TRBD2. CDR3 length equals 16 residues. The V and J ends lost 4 bases and 2 bases, in that order; junction bases with no gene match: 8. Germline values: CDR1 SGHRS, CDR2 YFSETQ. Combining the CDR3 with reference TRBV5-1 and TRBJ2-1 gives the whole variable domain KAGVTQTPRYLIKTRGQQVTLSCSPISGHRSVSWYQQTPGQGLQFLFEYFSETQRNKGNFPGRFSGRQFSNSRSEMNVSTLELGDSALYLCASSPLSGGAYNEQFFGPGTRLTVL.

CDR3 bases: TGTGCCAGCTCACCGTCTGAGCAAGTTCTCCTCGATCAGCCCCAGCATTTT. This sequence encodes CASSPSEQVLLDQPQHF. The rearrangement links TRBV18 to TRBJ1-5; D gene unclear. The CDR3 sequence is 17 residues long. Germline V CDR1 and CDR2: KGHSH, LQKENI. V was shortened by 3 bases and J by 5 bases, with 20 bases between the two germline ends.

The chain couples TRBV7-9 to TRBJ1-6; 7 bases agree with TRBD1. CDR1 SEHNR and CDR2 FQNEAQ come from the germline V gene (reference sequence). This CDR3 comprises 14 residues. V was pared by 8 bases and J by 6 bases, with 7 bases of the junction left unmatched. CDR3 region: CASGLWDSNSPLHF. DNA for the CDR3: TGTGCCAGCGGGCTCTGGGACAGTAATTCACCCCTCCACTTT.

The chain links TRBV7-6 to TRBJ2-2; D perhaps matches TRBD1 (6 bases). V was trimmed by 3 bases and J by 3 bases, leaving 11 bases between them. The CDR3 spans 15 residues. Germline assignment: CDR1 SGHVS and CDR2 FNYEAQ. DNA of the CDR3: TGTGCCAGCAGCTTCAGGACAGACTACACCGGGGAGCTGTTTTTT. Translated: CASSFRTDYTGELFF. The whole variable domain, filled in from reference TRBV7-6 and TRBJ2-2, reads GAGVSQSPRYKVTKRGQDVALRCDPISGHVSLYWYRQALGQGPEFLTYFNYEAQQDKSGLPNDRFSAERPEGSISTLTIQRTEQRDSAMYRCASSFRTDYTGELFFGEGSRLTVL.

The V call is TRBV27, the J call TRBJ2-5; D is unclear. The V and J ends lost 5 bases and 2 bases respectively, with 3 bases between them. Germline CDR1 and CDR2: MNHEY and SMNVEV (reference sequence). The CDR3 has 11 amino acids. For the CDR3, the DNA is TGTGCCAGCAGTCCACAAGAGACCCAGTACTTC. As protein: CASSPQETQYF.

The V and J genes are TRBV5-1 and TRBJ1-6; D call uncertain. Germline CDR1 is SGHRS and CDR2 is YFSETQ. The V end was cut by 0 bases, the J end by 9 bases, with 13 bases between. This CDR3 has 15 amino acids. The CDR3 DNA reads as TGCGCCAGCAGCTTGGAAGTAGCCCCAACTTCACCCCTCCACTTT. It codes for CASSLEVAPTSPLHF.